Below are 18 T cell receptor beta chains sequenced from a single sample in a study of blood T cell repertoires in COVID-19. Data came from immunoSEQ multiplex PCR; TCRdb stores just in-frame clones and leaves some out. Among about 110,000 clones listed, about four fifths were seen once. The sequenced sample was peripheral blood. The receptors were sampled from a woman in her 70s with acute or convalescent COVID-19.

The sample holds a few counts of this clone. This chain joins TRBV5-6 and TRBJ1-5; 9 bases align to TRBD1. The germline V gene has CDR1 SGHDT and CDR2 YYEEEE. The CDR3 sequence is 16 residues long. Trimming removed 4 bases from V and 1 base from J; junction bases left unmatched: 6. For the CDR3, the DNA is TGTGCCAGCAGCGGGTGGACAGGGGCGAGCAATCAGCCCCAGCATTTT. It is translated as CASSGWTGASNQPQHF.

The CDR3, as DNA: TGTGCCAGCAGTGAAGAGGGGTCTGAAGCTTTCTTT. Its protein is CASSEEGSEAFF. This chain joins TRBV2 and TRBJ1-1; TRBD1 might be the D (5 bases). Germline assignment: CDR1 SNHLY and CDR2 FYNNEI. The CDR3 has 12 residues. Trimming shortened V by 1 base and J by 6 bases, and 6 bases separated the two germline ends.

V is TRBV6-5 and J is TRBJ2-7; 9 bases match TRBD1. V was clipped by 7 bases and J by 3 bases; unmatched bases: 10. Germline CDR1 and CDR2: MNHEY and SVGAGI. The CDR3 consists of 15 residues. CDR3 in amino acids: CASTPGGTGFYEQYF. The CDR3 DNA reads TGTGCCAGCACGCCAGGGGGGACAGGGTTCTACGAGCAGTACTTC.

The rearrangement uses TRBV23-1 and TRBJ2-1, with D possibly being TRBD1 (6 bases). TRBV23-1 counts as an open reading frame of uncertain function. The CDR3 is 16 residues long. V was shortened by 1 base and J by 4 bases, with 14 bases between the two germline ends. The CDR3 region has the DNA TGCGCCAGCAGTCAATATCAGGGGCGCGGATACAATGAGCAGTTCTTC. It specifies CASSQYQGRGYNEQFF.

The CDR3 sequence: CASSPRVGEIETQYF. The CDR3 DNA sequence: TGTGCCAGCAGCCCCAGGGTAGGAGAGATAGAGACCCAGTACTTC. The chain carries TRBV7-9 and TRBJ2-5, with D maybe TRBD1 (5 bases). CDR1 is SEHNR and CDR2 is FQNEAQ in the germline V gene (reference sequence). The CDR3 loop spans 15 amino acids. The ends were cut back, 5 bases at V and 4 bases at J, with 17 bases in the middle.

The J gene is TRBJ2-1, the V gene TRBV3-1 (or the pseudogene TRBV3-2); D is perhaps TRBD2 (7 bases). This CDR3 spans 18 amino acids. Germline V gene sequence: CDR1 LGHDT, CDR2 YNNKEL (reference sequence). The V gene lost 0 bases and the J gene lost 2 bases, with 17 bases spanning the gap. CDR3 sequence (DNA): TGTGCCAGCAGCCAAGATGTGGGGGGGCTAGCGGCCTACAATGAGCAGTTCTTC. It encodes CASSQDVGGLAAYNEQFF.

The V call is TRBV28, the J call TRBJ2-1; TRBD2 might be the D (5 bases). This CDR3 has 15 residues. Trimming removed 3 bases at V and 0 bases at J, with 9 bases between. The germline V gene has CDR1 MDHEN and CDR2 SYDVKM. The CDR3 nucleotides read TGTGCCAGCAGTTTGATTGCGGGCTCCTACAATGAGCAGTTCTTC. Its protein product is CASSLIAGSYNEQFF.

The chain links TRBV7-2 to TRBJ2-7; no definite D call. Germline CDR1 SGHTA, CDR2 FQGNSA. The CDR3 covers 11 residues. The germline V and J ends were trimmed by 2 bases and 7 bases, with 6 bases remaining between them. The CDR3 protein is CASSLRAEQYF. The CDR3 coding sequence is TGTGCCAGCAGCTTAAGAGCGGAGCAGTACTTC.

V usage is TRBV19 and J usage is TRBJ1-1; D is perhaps TRBD1 (5 bases). Germline assignment: CDR1 LNHDA and CDR2 SQIVND (reference sequence). This CDR3 contains 15 residues. Trimming took 4 bases from V and 4 from J, leaving 16 bases between them. CDR3 sequence reads: CASSNQGGGGTEAFF. The CDR3 nucleotides are TGTGCCAGTAGTAACCAGGGCGGTGGTGGCACTGAAGCTTTCTTT.

The V call is TRBV20-1, the J call TRBJ1-2, with 7 bases lining up with TRBD1. Germline values: CDR1 DFQATT, CDR2 SNEGSKA (reference sequence). V lost 3 bases, J lost 6 bases, and 10 bases stayed unmatched. The CDR3 has 14 amino acids. The DNA of the CDR3 is TGCAGTGCTAGTCTAGGGGGCTCTTGGGATGGCTACACCTTC. Protein: CSASLGGSWDGYTF.

The chain carries TRBV6-5 and TRBJ1-3; the match to TRBD1 covers 7 bases. The CDR3 loop spans 13 amino acids. CDR1 is MNHEY, CDR2 SVGAGI, per germline. The ends lost 7 bases at V and 1 base at J; junction bases unmatched: 1. Written as DNA, the CDR3 is TGTGCCAGCAAGACAGGGTCTGGAAACACCATATATTTT. This codes for CASKTGSGNTIYF.

In this sample, this clone turned up a few times. J is TRBJ1-2 and V is TRBV12-3 or TRBV12-4; perhaps TRBD1 as D (5 bases). This CDR3 region has 13 residues. V dropped 3 bases and J dropped 6 bases, with 11 bases sitting between them. This chain's CDR3 is CASSFTRGNGYTF. CDR3 sequence (DNA): TGTGCCAGCAGTTTTACGCGGGGCAATGGCTACACCTTC.

The genes are TRBV19 and TRBJ2-1; 9 bases agree with TRBD1. In germline, CDR1 is LNHDA, CDR2 SQIVND (reference sequence). This CDR3 comprises 16 residues. Germline trimming cut 5 bases from V and 0 bases from J; bases unmatched to any gene: 5. In DNA form, the CDR3 reads TGTGCCAGTAGTGCCCACAGGGGGCTCTCCTACAATGAGCAGTTCTTC. Amino acid sequence: CASSAHRGLSYNEQFF.

The genes are TRBV28 and TRBJ1-3; D gene ambiguous. The CDR3 has 12 residues. Germline V CDR1 and CDR2: MDHEN, SYDVKM. V was clipped by 3 bases and J by 5 bases, with 5 bases between them. The CDR3 region has the DNA TGTGCCAGCAGTTTTTCCAGAAACACCATATATTTT. Protein sequence: CASSFSRNTIYF.

The gene calls are TRBV7-9 and TRBJ1-1; D gene unclear. The CDR3 length is 11 residues. Germline CDR1 and CDR2: SEHNR and FQNEAQ (reference sequence). The V end lost 5 bases, the J end lost 7 bases, and 8 bases lay between the germline ends. CDR3 loop: CASSQTVEAFF. The CDR3 nucleotides read TGTGCCAGCAGCCAAACAGTTGAAGCTTTCTTT.

This chain uses TRBV6-5 with TRBJ2-1; TRBD1 matches at 7 bases. The V segment lost 0 bases and the J segment 7 bases; nucleotides outside the gene matches: 3. The CDR3 totals 14 residues. Germline CDR1 is MNHEY and CDR2 is SVGAGI. CDR3 region: CASSYSETGNEQFF. CDR3 nucleotides: TGTGCCAGCAGTTACTCTGAGACAGGGAATGAGCAGTTCTTC.

J is TRBJ2-1 and V is TRBV4-2; D gene uncertain. Between the trimmed V and J ends, which lost 4 bases and 9 bases, there was a span of 10 bases. CDR3 size: 12 residues. Germline CDR1 is LGHNA and CDR2 is YNFKEQ. For the CDR3, the DNA is TGTGCCAGCAGCCTAAACTATCTTGAGCAGTTCTTC. This translates into CASSLNYLEQFF.

This sequence joins TRBV28 and TRBJ1-2, with TRBD1 identical over 7 bases. Per germline, CDR1 MDHEN and CDR2 SYDVKM. V was pared by 3 bases and J by 4 bases, with 5 bases of the junction left unmatched. The CDR3 has 14 amino acids. The CDR3 region is CASSLTGSSYGYTF. CDR3 in DNA: TGTGCCAGCAGTTTGACAGGGAGTAGCTATGGCTACACCTTC.